The clone carrying this TCR beta chain appeared once. Its antigen is unidentified. This record belongs to a study of T cell responses to AZD1222 COVID-19 vaccine. Overall study: Second-dose timings of about 4 or about 12 weeks were pooled.

Findings and limits, study-wide: Vaccine-associated CD4 TCRs ranged over spike, dominating at 160-218 and 743-854. Baseline seropositivity characterized only six AZD1222 recipients.

Profiling relied on immunoSEQ multiplex PCR, and the TCRdb table lists in-frame clones only, not all of them. The sample includes more than 85,000 clones, approximately 82% of them seen just once. The source is an adult in good health. Sequences were derived from peripheral blood, sampled on day 0 of AZD1222 vaccination.

CDR3 nucleotide sequence: TGTGCCAGCAGCCCGGGGTTTTTTGATACGCAGTATTTT. It yields the protein CASSPGFFDTQYF. The rearrangement uses TRBV5-5 and TRBJ2-3, with D perhaps TRBD2 (5 bases). Germline V CDR1 and CDR2: SGHKS, YYEKEE (reference sequence). V lost 4 bases and J lost 6, with 12 bases in between. The CDR3 has 13 residues.